These 18 T cell receptor beta chains were all obtained from the same sample, sequenced in a study of beta chain features in type 1 diabetes. Reverse transcription of all isolated RNA meant that expressed TCRB transcripts were sequenced. Using immunoSEQ multiplex PCR, the repertoire was profiled, and TCRdb retains in-frame clones only, with some absent. The sample has some 240,000 clones, approximately 10% seen once. Sequencing was performed on central memory CD4+ T cells from blood. All receptors come from a young man in good health.

This clone was counted only a few times. The chain recombines TRBV7-2 with TRBJ2-7, with 12 bases matching TRBD1. Germline-derived CDR1 and CDR2 are SGHTA and FQGNSA. The CDR3 extends over 14 amino acids. The trim removed 4 bases at V and 4 bases at J, leaving 2 bases unmatched. DNA of the CDR3: TGTGCCAGCAGCTGGGACAGGGGGCTGTACGAGCAGTACTTC. This sequence encodes CASSWDRGLYEQYF.

This chain links TRBV7-2 with TRBJ2-2; the D gene is possibly TRBD1 (5 bases). The germline V gene encodes CDR1 SGHTA and CDR2 FQGNSA. The V end lost 1 base, the J end lost 3 bases, and 12 bases lay between the germline ends. The CDR3 is 16 residues long. In nucleotides, the CDR3 is TGTGCCAGCAGCTTAGTCCACGGCAGGGACACCGGGGAGCTGTTTTTT. Its translation: CASSLVHGRDTGELFF.

Remarks on this clone: Given a much more abundant clone one base away, this may be a read error. The CDR3 protein is CASRPGGLAGYEQYF. CDR3 sequence (DNA): TGTGCCAGCAGACCTGGGGGACTAGCGGGCTACGAGCAGTACTTC. The gene calls are TRBV2 and TRBJ2-7; TRBD2 matches at 12 bases. The germline gives CDR1 SNHLY, CDR2 FYNNEI. This CDR3 has 15 residues. The V gene end was trimmed by 6 bases and the J gene end by 3 bases; junction bases not matched to a gene: 6.

V gene TRBV5-7 combines with J gene TRBJ2-3, with D tentatively TRBD2 (7 bases). TRBV5-7 is noted as an ORF with a role that remains uncertain. V was shortened by 4 bases and J by 3 bases, with 24 bases between the two germline ends. This CDR3 region has 18 residues. As DNA, the CDR3 is TGTGCCAGCAGCCTACACCCCGGGGGCAGGGGAGGGACAGATACGCAGTATTTT. It codes for CASSLHPGGRGGTDTQYF.

This clone was counted between two and nine times. The V gene is TRBV7-7, the J gene TRBJ2-2, with 9 bases that match TRBD1. Germline V gene lookup returns CDR1 SSHAT and CDR2 FNYEAQ (reference sequence). V lost 3 bases, J lost 5 bases, and 10 bases stayed unmatched. The CDR3 loop spans 17 amino acids. DNA of the CDR3: TGTGCCAGCAGCTTCACCATACAGGGGGCGCGAACCGGGGAGCTGTTTTTT. Its translation is CASSFTIQGARTGELFF.

The chain combines TRBV20-1 with TRBJ1-1; no definite D call. The germline V gene encodes CDR1 DFQATT and CDR2 SNEGSKA (reference sequence). The CDR3 loop spans 10 amino acids. Trimming removed 0 bases from V and 7 bases from J, with 3 bases in between. The CDR3, as DNA: TGCAGTGCTAGAGATCGTGAAGCTTTCTTT. It is translated as CSARDREAFF.

This clone was detected ten times or more. The chain has TRBV7-9 and TRBJ2-7; D is uncertain. In germline, CDR1 is SEHNR, CDR2 FQNEAQ (reference sequence). The CDR3 runs 14 residues. Trimming shortened V by 5 bases and J by 1 base, and 12 bases separated the two germline ends. This CDR3 is CASSPAEWSYEQYF. CDR3 DNA sequence: TGTGCCAGCAGCCCGGCAGAGTGGTCCTACGAGCAGTACTTC.

The chain combines TRBV7-2 with TRBJ2-1, with unresolved D. Germline values: CDR1 SGHTA, CDR2 FQGNSA. The CDR3 has 14 residues. V was clipped by 1 base and J by 5 bases, with 9 bases between them. The CDR3 DNA is TGTGCCAGCAGCTTAGATCGGCAGAACAATGAGCAGTTCTTC. Translation: CASSLDRQNNEQFF.

This clone was detected only a few times. This chain connects TRBV6-5 to TRBJ2-7; 9 bases are shared with TRBD1. The junction had 15 bases not matched to a gene; V was cut back by 8 bases and J by 7 bases. Germline V gene data show CDR1 as MNHEY and CDR2 as SVGAGI. The CDR3 spans 15 residues. CDR3 residues: CASGLTGQGIWEQYF. The CDR3 region has the DNA TGTGCCAGCGGTCTAACGGGACAGGGAATATGGGAGCAGTACTTC.

This clone turned up a few times. The J gene is TRBJ2-3, the V gene TRBV5-4; 9 bases are a match to TRBD1. The CDR3 length is 16 residues. Germline CDR1 is SGHNT and CDR2 is YYREEE (reference sequence). V dropped 0 bases and J dropped 3; count of bases not matched to a gene: 5. CDR3 residues: CASSLEGQGTTDTQYF. The CDR3, as DNA: TGTGCCAGCAGCTTGGAGGGACAGGGTACTACAGATACGCAGTATTTT.

This chain uses TRBV11-2 with TRBJ2-3, with D possibly being TRBD1 or TRBD2 (5 bases each). CDR3 length equals 14 residues. Germline loops: CDR1 SGHAT, CDR2 FQNNGV. The V end was cut by 5 bases, the J end by 0 bases, with 9 bases between. The CDR3 spells CASSRRDSTDTQYF. DNA for the CDR3: TGTGCCAGCAGCCGCCGGGACAGCACAGATACGCAGTATTTT.

V is TRBV4-1 and J is TRBJ1-1; D possibly corresponds to TRBD1 (5 bases). Per germline, CDR1 MGHRA and CDR2 YSYEKL. Trimming took off 5 bases at V and 1 base at J, with 14 bases between the two ends. The length of the CDR3 is 15 residues. The CDR3 region has the DNA TGCGCCAGCAGCGCCCCGGGCAGGGCGAACACTGAAGCTTTCTTT. Translation: CASSAPGRANTEAFF.

The chain uses TRBV28 and TRBJ2-1; 9 bases line up with TRBD2. Trimming at V came to 5 bases and at J to 10 bases, leaving 18 bases not matched to a gene. The germline V gene has CDR1 MDHEN and CDR2 SYDVKM. This CDR3 is 17 amino acids long. Here the CDR3 reads CASSPLRLGSGGREQFF. CDR3 in DNA: TGTGCCAGCAGTCCCCTTCGCCTCGGTAGCGGGGGTAGAGAGCAGTTCTTC.

The chain combines TRBV5-6 with TRBJ2-3; tentative D call: TRBD1 (5 bases). Germline CDR1 and CDR2: SGHDT and YYEEEE. The V end lost 4 bases, the J end lost 9 bases, and 21 bases lay between the germline ends. The CDR3 has 15 amino acids. DNA for the CDR3: TGTGCCAGCAGCCTAGACAGCGCTCCGATCACCACGCAGTATTTT. Its protein is CASSLDSAPITTQYF.

Note on this clone: At one boundary the junction diverges from the germline segment, which might be a read error. The chain has TRBV7-7 and TRBJ2-1, with D unclear. Germline loops: CDR1 SSHAT, CDR2 FNYEAQ (reference sequence). This CDR3 has 15 residues. As DNA, the CDR3 is TGTGCTAGCAGCTTGACGCGTATCTCCTACAATGAGCAGTTCTTC. It is translated as CASSLTRISYNEQFF.

The table lists this clone with a few counts. This chain connects TRBV18 to TRBJ2-3, with a weak D call TRBD2 (5 bases). CDR3 length: 16 residues. The germline gives CDR1 KGHSH, CDR2 LQKENI. Trimming removed 3 bases from V and 4 bases from J, with 17 bases in between. The chain's CDR3 is CASSPLVGMPPDTQYF. The CDR3 coding sequence is TGTGCCAGCTCACCGTTGGTCGGGATGCCCCCAGATACGCAGTATTTT. The full variable domain, in which reference TRBV18 and TRBJ2-3 provide the parts outside the CDR3, is NAGVMQNPRHLVRRRGQEARLRCSPMKGHSHVYWYRQLPEEGLKFMVYLQKENIIDESGMPKERFSAEFPKEGPSILRIQQVVRGDSAAYFCASSPLVGMPPDTQYFGPGTRLTVL.

The chain carries TRBV6-5 and TRBJ2-1, with 9 bases lining up with TRBD1. This CDR3 comprises 14 residues. V was clipped by 5 bases and J by 7 bases; unmatched bases: 6. CDR1 and CDR2 (germline): MNHEY, SVGAGI. CDR3 DNA sequence: TGTGCCAGCAGTCAACAGGGGGCACGGAATGAGCAGTTCTTC. This codes for CASSQQGARNEQFF.

The table lists this clone with many counts. The CDR3, as DNA: TGCAGCGTTGAAGCCCTCCGGGACACCCTCACAGATACGCAGTATTTT. Translated, it gives CSVEALRDTLTDTQYF. The chain couples TRBV29-1 to TRBJ2-3; the D gene is possibly TRBD1 (6 bases). This CDR3 region has 16 residues. Germline CDR1 is SQVTM and CDR2 is ANQGSEA. Trimming removed 1 base from V and 2 bases from J, with 16 bases in between.